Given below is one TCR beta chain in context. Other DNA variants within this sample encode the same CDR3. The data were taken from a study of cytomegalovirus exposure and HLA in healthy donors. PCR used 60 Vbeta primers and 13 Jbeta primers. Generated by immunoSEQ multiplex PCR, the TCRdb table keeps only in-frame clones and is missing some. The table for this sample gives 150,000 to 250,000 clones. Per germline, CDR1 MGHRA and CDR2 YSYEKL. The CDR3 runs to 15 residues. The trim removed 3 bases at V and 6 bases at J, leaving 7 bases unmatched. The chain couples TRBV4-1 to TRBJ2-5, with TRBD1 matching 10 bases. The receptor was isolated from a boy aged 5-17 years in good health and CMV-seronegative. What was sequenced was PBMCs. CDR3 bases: TGCGCCAGCAGCCACCCGGGGACAGGGGAGCAGACCCAGTACTTC. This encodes CASSHPGTGEQTQYF.